This T cell receptor (beta chain) was retrieved from a study of EBV T-cell therapy then PD-1 blockade in nasopharyngeal carcinoma (dated by TCRdb to the early 2020s). At the junction V is shortened by 5 bases and J by 7 bases, with 17 bases in between. CDR1 SEHNR and CDR2 FQNEAQ were looked up in the germline V gene (reference sequence). The CDR3 numbers 15 residues from cysteine through phenylalanine. This entry keeps only the CDR3 DNA: 45 bases, framed from base 1. In the paper's terms, the treatment or condition label means: AdE1-LMPpoly-expanded autologous EBV-specific T-cell therapy followed by anti-PD-1 nivolumab. The Qiagen DNeasy Kit was used to extract genomic DNA from the sorted cells. The immunoSEQ platform was used for deep sequencing of the TCR beta chain. Per the source publication's procedure: The immunoSEQ Analyzer software was used to analyze the repertoire data. TCRdb limited this immuneACCESS table to in-frame rearrangements with V and J called. A share of clones is missing; checked studies link under half to unresolved V genes, and the rest is unexplained. V, J and clone size reflect that table, while D and trimming were determined from the DNA. For this sample the table gives roughly 22,000 clones, of which 70% to 85% were detected only once. Jointly, the top ten make up roughly 24% of the sample.

This clone has more than one count but fewer than ten. The antigen it binds to is not known. Base qualities were left out, and no much larger clone turns up one base away. Sequenced material: CD8+ T cells from blood, taken at day -245 from a patient whose treatment included autologous EBV-specific T cells and nivolumab. The source is a man aged 40-55 years with nasopharyngeal carcinoma. The chain employs TRBV7-9 and TRBJ1-4; TRBD1 might be the D gene, on 5 matching bases. The encoded CDR3 is CASSRPTHGGEKLFF. The nucleotide sequence is TGTGCCAGCAGCCGGCCCACGCACGGGGGTGAAAAACTGTTTTTT.